This T cell receptor (beta chain) was sequenced in a study of blood T cell repertoires in COVID-19 (TCRdb year 2020). With regard to the full study: Collaborator samples came from the United States, Italy and Spain and covered acute and convalescent phases of COVID-19. The dataset comprised deeply sampled blood TCRbeta repertoires from subjects exposed to, actively infected with, or recovered from COVID-19. The samples were drawn from the first 160 participants of the ongoing ImmuneRACE study and from some 1,300 subjects provided by 6 global collaborators. A freely available public database, intended as a resource for researchers studying the immune response to SARS-CoV-2, is where the repertoires were released. Where available, HLA class I and class II types were taken from metadata supplied by the sample provider and were not determined by assay-based typing. The material from the prospective study consisted of cDNA or gDNA derived from T cells, B-cell-depleted T cells, or PBMCs. The sample metadata nearly always contained a de-identified subject ID, COVID-19 status, age in years and sex. Study-level results and caveats: Clinical and demographic metadata were provided uncurated, with the amount varying by source and participant.

Each collaborating institution followed its own protocols to collect whole blood in K2EDTA tubes. For TCRbeta analysis, collaborators shipped samples as frozen whole blood, isolated PBMCs, or DNA extracted from either of those sample types. The immunoSEQ Assay, a bias-controlled multiplex PCR, was used to amplify TCRbeta CDR3 regions from genomic DNA. The authors' analysis ran thus. Within the assay, amplification of reference gene primers was used to estimate how many nucleated cells each sample contained. To quantify the absolute abundance of each unique TCRbeta CDR3 rearrangement, sequence reads were collapsed and filtered. For each sample, productive Simpson clonality was calculated as the square root of Simpson's diversity index over productive rearrangements. Imported from immuneACCESS, the table was reduced by TCRdb to in-frame sequences with V and J called. These copies leave out some clones; in studies compared against another copy, an unresolved V gene accounts for under half, and the cause of the remainder is not known. The V and J calls and clone size are taken from that table; D and trimming were inferred from the DNA. In this sample the table shows around 140,000 clones, approximately 80% of which occur a single time. Jointly, the top ten make up almost 8.5% of the sample.

Via the germline V gene, CDR1 is LGHNA and CDR2 YSLEER. Measured from the cysteine to the phenylalanine, the CDR3 is 14 residues long. Only the CDR3 portion is preserved as DNA: 42 bases, with reading frame beginning at the first base. For this chain, trimming is 4 bases at the V end and 4 bases at the J end, and the number of junction bases without a gene match is 7. On this clone: Its antigen has not been determined. The record has no base qualities; no much larger clone is one base away.

This clonotype was obtained from a woman aged 60-75 years with active or convalescent COVID-19. Recombination joined TRBV4-3 with TRBJ2-7; 7 central nucleotides agree with TRBD1. Sequencing was carried out using peripheral blood. Read as DNA, the sequence is TGCGCCAGCAGCCTTCGGACAGGACAATACGAGCAGTACTTC. This translates into CASSLRTGQYEQYF.